The present TCR beta chain was sequenced within a study of T cells after yellow fever vaccination. Study-level results: The secondary response was weaker, and its peak arrived faster, on day 5 versus 15.

TCRdb re-analysed the 5' RACE reads in MiXCR, keeping a single row per CDR3 protein. The sample records under 550,000 distinct CDR3 sequences, about a fifth being singletons. For this clonotype: Its antigen is not known.

The specimen was PBMCs, collected approximately 20 days after the first yellow fever vaccination. The origin of this receptor is a man between 18 and 35 years old who received the YFV17D yellow fever vaccine.

The CDR3 DNA reads TGCAGCGTTGAAGACAGGTATAGCACAGATACGCAGTATTTT. As protein: CSVEDRYSTDTQYF. The J gene is TRBJ2-3, the V gene TRBV29-1; D is undetermined. Trimming removed 0 bases at V and 0 bases at J, with 7 bases between. The CDR3 sequence is 14 residues long. The V gene's germline CDR1 is SQVTM and CDR2 ANQGSEA.